This T cell receptor (beta chain) is drawn from a study of identical twins. As to this clonotype: Its antigen is undetermined.

V was pared by 1 base and J by 0 bases, with 16 bases between. This CDR3 has 17 amino acids. From germline, CDR1 is DFQATT and CDR2 SNEGSKA (reference sequence). Template switching supplied a universal primer site; unique molecular identifiers were carried on the cDNA. TCRdb reprocessed the 5' RACE reads with MiXCR, giving one entry per CDR3 protein. In the table there are 1,800,000 or so distinct CDR3 sequences, about 31% of which are singletons. Study-level findings and limits: Out-of-frame alpha sequences shared by twins showed excess low generation probability. With beta out-of-frame sequences, excess sharing by twins was weaker.

V is TRBV20-1 and J is TRBJ1-5; D is perhaps TRBD1 (6 bases). Sequencing input: cord blood. This clonotype was obtained from a newborn girl in good health. This chain's CDR3 is CSARAPGGRSSNQPQHF. As DNA, the CDR3 is TGCAGTGCTAGAGCCCCCGGGGGCAGATCTAGCAATCAGCCCCAGCATTTT.